This T cell receptor (beta chain) appears in the sequencing data of a study of cytomegalovirus exposure and HLA in healthy donors. Regarding the study as a whole: Reports credit the classifier with highly specific, highly sensitive diagnosis of cytomegalovirus status. Most TCR sequences proved rare, with some public TCRs found in many donors. Within the 120 validation repertoires, first-cohort TCR clusters tended to co-occur, according to a later analysis. The study listed approximately 160 cytomegalovirus-associated TCR beta chains.

In this sample, this clone turned up a few times. Its target is unknown. This CDR3 is built from 11 residues. Trimming left V 1 base short and J 6 bases short, with 2 bases between. Germline assignment: CDR1 PRHDT and CDR2 FYEKMQ (reference sequence). Assay used: immunoSEQ multiplex PCR; TCRdb lists only in-frame clones, some missing. The sample lists 150,000 or so clones, 86% seen once, with about 22% in the top ten. The chain is built from TRBV13 and TRBJ2-3, with unresolved D. The clonotype originates from a man between 18 and 35 years old in good health and CMV-seropositive. The sample consisted of PBMCs. CDR3 in amino acids: CASSLADTQYF. CDR3 in DNA: TGTGCCAGCAGCTTAGCGGATACGCAGTATTTT.